This T cell receptor beta chain stems from a study of blood T cells in healthy people across ages. PCR was performed a second time for 7 to 11 cycles using a sample-barcoded 5' primer and a J-beta primer mix. Each cDNA was tagged by a template-switch adaptor containing 12 random nucleotides. A single record per CDR3 protein comes from TCRdb applying MiXCR to the 5' RACE reads. The data show hundreds of thousands of distinct CDR3 sequences, approximately 53% seen once. The CDR3 sequence is 19 residues long. Whole-study results and caveats: TCR beta diversity tracked closely with naive T cell percentage.

In regard to this clonotype: Antigen: not known.

This receptor was obtained from a man aged 35-49 years in good health. This chain connects TRBV21-1 to TRBJ1-5. TRBV21-1 is an annotated pseudogene. The specimen sequenced was blood. The chain's CDR3 is CASSPSGPPGAIVNQPQHF. The CDR3 nucleotides are TGTGCCAGCAGCCCCTCGGGCCCGCCAGGGGCAATCGTCAATCAGCCCCAGCATTTT.